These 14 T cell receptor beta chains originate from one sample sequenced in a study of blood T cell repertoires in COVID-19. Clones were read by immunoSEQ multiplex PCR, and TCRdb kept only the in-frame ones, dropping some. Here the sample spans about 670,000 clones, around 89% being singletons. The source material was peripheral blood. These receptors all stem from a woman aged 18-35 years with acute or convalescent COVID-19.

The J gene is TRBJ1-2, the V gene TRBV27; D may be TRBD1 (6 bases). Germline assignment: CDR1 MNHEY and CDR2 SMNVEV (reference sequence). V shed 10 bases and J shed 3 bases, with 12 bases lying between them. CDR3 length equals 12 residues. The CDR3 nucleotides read TGTGCCACCCGACAGGAGGACTATGGCTACACCTTC. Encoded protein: CATRQEDYGYTF.

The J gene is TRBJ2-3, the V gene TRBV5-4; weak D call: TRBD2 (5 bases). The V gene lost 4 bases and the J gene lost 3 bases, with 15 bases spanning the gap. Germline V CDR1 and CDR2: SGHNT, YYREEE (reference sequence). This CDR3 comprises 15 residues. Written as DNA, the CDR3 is TGTGCCAGCAGCCCCCCGGGGTATGGGACAGATACGCAGTATTTT. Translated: CASSPPGYGTDTQYF.

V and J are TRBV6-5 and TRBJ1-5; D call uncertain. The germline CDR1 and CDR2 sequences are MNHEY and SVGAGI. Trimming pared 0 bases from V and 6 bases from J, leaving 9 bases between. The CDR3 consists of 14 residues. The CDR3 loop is CASSYSGPPQPQHF. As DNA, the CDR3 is TGTGCCAGCAGTTACTCTGGGCCTCCTCAGCCCCAGCATTTT.

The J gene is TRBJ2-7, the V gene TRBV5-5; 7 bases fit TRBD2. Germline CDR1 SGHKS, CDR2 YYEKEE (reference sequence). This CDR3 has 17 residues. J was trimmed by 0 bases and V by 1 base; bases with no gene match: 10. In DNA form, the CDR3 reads TGTGCCAGCAGCTTGTTCCCCCGGGGGGACTACTCCTACGAGCAGTACTTC. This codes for CASSLFPRGDYSYEQYF.

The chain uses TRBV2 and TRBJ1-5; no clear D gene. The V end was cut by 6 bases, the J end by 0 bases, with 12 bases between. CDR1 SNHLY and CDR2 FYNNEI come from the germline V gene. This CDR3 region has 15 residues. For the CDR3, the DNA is TGTGCCAGCAGACCAGGCGGGTATAGCAATCAGCCCCAGCATTTT. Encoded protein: CASRPGGYSNQPQHF.

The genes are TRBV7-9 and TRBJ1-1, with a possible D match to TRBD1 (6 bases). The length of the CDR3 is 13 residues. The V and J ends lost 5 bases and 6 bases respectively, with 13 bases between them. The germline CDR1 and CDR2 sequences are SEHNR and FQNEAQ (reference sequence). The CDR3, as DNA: TGTGCCAGCAGCCCGTTCGGGGGGCCTGAAGCTTTCTTT. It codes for CASSPFGGPEAFF.

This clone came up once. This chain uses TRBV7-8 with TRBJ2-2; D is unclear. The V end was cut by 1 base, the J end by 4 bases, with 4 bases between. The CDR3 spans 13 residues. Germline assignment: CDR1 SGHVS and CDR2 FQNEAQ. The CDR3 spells CASSLGATGELFF. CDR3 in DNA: TGTGCCAGCAGCTTAGGGGCCACCGGGGAGCTGTTTTTT.

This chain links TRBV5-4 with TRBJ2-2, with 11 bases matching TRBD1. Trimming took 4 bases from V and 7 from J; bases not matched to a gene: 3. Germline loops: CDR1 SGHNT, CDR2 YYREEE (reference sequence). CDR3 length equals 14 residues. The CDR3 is CASSAGQGDGELFF. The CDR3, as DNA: TGTGCCAGCAGCGCGGGACAGGGGGACGGGGAGCTGTTTTTT.

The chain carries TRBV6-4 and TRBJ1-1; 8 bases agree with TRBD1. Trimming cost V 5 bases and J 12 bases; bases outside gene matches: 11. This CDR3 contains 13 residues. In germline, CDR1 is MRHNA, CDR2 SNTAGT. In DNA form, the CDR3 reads TGTGCCAGCAGTCGGGAGTTTGGACAGGGCCCTTTCTTT. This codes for CASSREFGQGPFF.

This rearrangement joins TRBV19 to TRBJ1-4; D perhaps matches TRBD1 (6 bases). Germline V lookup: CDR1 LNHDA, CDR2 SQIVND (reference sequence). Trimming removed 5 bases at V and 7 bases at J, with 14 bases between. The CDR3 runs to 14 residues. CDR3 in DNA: TGTGCCAGTAGTCAACAGGGAAATCCTGAAAAACTGTTTTTT. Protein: CASSQQGNPEKLFF.

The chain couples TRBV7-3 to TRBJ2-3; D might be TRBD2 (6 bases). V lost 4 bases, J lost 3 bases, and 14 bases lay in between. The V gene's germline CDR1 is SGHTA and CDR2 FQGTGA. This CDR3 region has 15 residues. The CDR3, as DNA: TGTGCCAGCAGCTCCCGTCCGGGGGAGACAGATACGCAGTATTTT. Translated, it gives CASSSRPGETDTQYF.

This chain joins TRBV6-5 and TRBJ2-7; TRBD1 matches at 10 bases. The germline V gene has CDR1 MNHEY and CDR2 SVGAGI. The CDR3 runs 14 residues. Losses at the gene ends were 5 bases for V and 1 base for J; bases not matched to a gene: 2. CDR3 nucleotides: TGTGCCAGCAGTCTGGGACAGGGGTCCTACGAGCAGTACTTC. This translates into CASSLGQGSYEQYF.

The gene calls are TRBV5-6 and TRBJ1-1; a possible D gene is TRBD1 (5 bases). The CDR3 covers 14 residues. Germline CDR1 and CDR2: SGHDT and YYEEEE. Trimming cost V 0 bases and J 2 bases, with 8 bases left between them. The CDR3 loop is CASSLVQVNTEAFF. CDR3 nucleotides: TGTGCCAGCAGCTTGGTACAGGTAAACACTGAAGCTTTCTTT. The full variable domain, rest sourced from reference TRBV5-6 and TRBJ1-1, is DAGVTQSPTHLIKTRGQQVTLRCSPKSGHDTVSWYQQALGQGPQFIFQYYEEEERQRGNFPDRFSGHQFPNYSSELNVNALLLGDSALYLCASSLVQVNTEAFFGQGTRLTVV.

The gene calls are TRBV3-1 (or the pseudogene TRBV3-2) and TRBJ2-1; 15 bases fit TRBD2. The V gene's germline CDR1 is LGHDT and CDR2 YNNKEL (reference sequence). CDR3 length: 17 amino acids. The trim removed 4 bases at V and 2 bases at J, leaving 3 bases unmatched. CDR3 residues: CASSLWTSGGAYNEQFF. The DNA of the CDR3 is TGTGCCAGCAGCCTCTGGACTAGCGGGGGGGCCTACAATGAGCAGTTCTTC.